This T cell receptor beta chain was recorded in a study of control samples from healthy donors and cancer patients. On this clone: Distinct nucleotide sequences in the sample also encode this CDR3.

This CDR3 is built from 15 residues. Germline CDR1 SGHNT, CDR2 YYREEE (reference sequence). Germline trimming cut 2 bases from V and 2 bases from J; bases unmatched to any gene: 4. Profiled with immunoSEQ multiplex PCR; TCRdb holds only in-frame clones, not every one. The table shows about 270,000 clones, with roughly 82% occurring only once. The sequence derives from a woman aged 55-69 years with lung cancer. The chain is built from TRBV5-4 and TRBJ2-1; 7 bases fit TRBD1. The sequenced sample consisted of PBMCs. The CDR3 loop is CASSLGQGAYNEQFF. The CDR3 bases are TGTGCCAGCAGCTTAGGGCAGGGGGCCTACAATGAGCAGTTCTTC. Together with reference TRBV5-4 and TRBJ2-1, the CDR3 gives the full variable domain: ETGVTQSPTHLIKTRGQQVTLRCSSQSGHNTVSWYQQALGQGPQFIFQYYREEENGRGNFPPRFSGLQFPNYSSELNVNALELDDSALYLCASSLGQGAYNEQFFGPGTRLTVL.